A single sample is the source of the 15 T cell receptor beta chains below, sequenced in a study of cytomegalovirus exposure and HLA in healthy donors. This PCR relied on a set of 60 Vbeta primers and 13 Jbeta primers. The table came from immunoSEQ multiplex PCR; TCRdb's copy has only in-frame clones and leaves some out. The sample includes fewer than 200,000 clones, about 82% seen only once; the top ten take 0.77%. Sequenced input: PBMCs. All receptors come from a woman aged 18-29 years in good health and CMV-seronegative.

The V and J genes are TRBV11-2 and TRBJ1-2; TRBD1 might be the D (5 bases). There are 17 residues in the CDR3. Per the germline V gene, CDR1 is SGHAT and CDR2 is FQNNGV. V was pared by 5 bases and J by 1 base, with 20 bases between. The CDR3 sequence: CASSPSSGGFGNYGYTF. CDR3 in DNA: TGTGCCAGCAGCCCCTCATCGGGGGGGTTTGGTAACTATGGCTACACCTTC.

This clone was found once. V gene TRBV2 combines with J gene TRBJ2-7; 8 bases are shared with TRBD2. CDR3 length: 15 amino acids. Germline V lookup: CDR1 SNHLY, CDR2 FYNNEI. The V gene end was trimmed by 0 bases and the J gene end by 7 bases; junction bases not matched to a gene: 8. The chain's CDR3 is CASSEASGRKSEQYF. In DNA, the CDR3 is TGTGCCAGCAGTGAAGCAAGCGGGAGAAAGAGTGAGCAGTACTTC.

The chain links TRBV5-6 to TRBJ1-5; D gene unclear. Germline CDR1 and CDR2: SGHDT and YYEEEE. V was clipped by 5 bases and J by 2 bases, with 11 bases between them. There are 14 residues in the CDR3. The CDR3 nucleotides are TGTGCCAGCAGTTCAAGCGCAGGCAATCAGCCCCAGCATTTT. As protein: CASSSSAGNQPQHF.

As DNA, the CDR3 is TGTGCCAGCAGCCTACCACATAGCGGGAGAGAGACCCAGTACTTC. Protein sequence: CASSLPHSGRETQYF. The V call is TRBV11-2, the J call TRBJ2-5; TRBD2 matches at 9 bases. The germline V gene has CDR1 SGHAT and CDR2 FQNNGV. This CDR3 spans 15 amino acids. Germline trimming cut 5 bases from V and 4 bases from J; bases unmatched to any gene: 8.

V usage is TRBV28 and J usage is TRBJ2-7; 8 nucleotides match TRBD2. The V gene's germline CDR1 is MDHEN and CDR2 SYDVKM. There are 15 residues in the CDR3. V was pared by 3 bases and J by 6 bases, with 10 bases of the junction left unmatched. For the CDR3, the DNA is TGTGCCAGCAGTTTCTTCCGGGAGGGCCGCTTCGAGCAGTACTTC. The encoded protein is CASSFFREGRFEQYF.

Notes on this clone: This sample also contains other DNA sequences that code for the same CDR3. The chain carries TRBV4-3 and TRBJ2-5, with D perhaps TRBD2 (5 bases). Trimming cost V 6 bases and J 9 bases, with 11 bases left between them. This CDR3 is built from 11 residues. The germline V gene has CDR1 LGHNA and CDR2 YSLEER. This chain's CDR3 is CASRTSGAQYF. Here the CDR3 DNA reads TGCGCCAGCAGGACAAGCGGAGCCCAGTACTTC.

Remarks on this clone: Distinct nucleotide sequences in the sample also encode this CDR3. The rearrangement joins TRBV7-9 to TRBJ1-2; TRBD1 matches at 8 bases. CDR3 length: 13 amino acids. Trimming cost V 2 bases and J 7 bases; bases outside gene matches: 3. Germline CDR1 and CDR2: SEHNR and FQNEAQ (reference sequence). DNA of the CDR3: TGTGCCAGCAGCTTACAGGGGGCGATTGGCTACACCTTC. This sequence encodes CASSLQGAIGYTF.

The chain joins TRBV7-2 to TRBJ1-2, with D possibly being TRBD1 (5 bases). Germline CDR1 SGHTA, CDR2 FQGNSA. The CDR3 consists of 11 residues. V lost 4 bases, J lost 6 bases, and 6 bases lay in between. CDR3 DNA: TGTGCCAGCAGCTCAGGGCATGGCTACACCTTC. It is translated as CASSSGHGYTF.

The J gene is TRBJ1-4, the V gene TRBV2; 8 positions agree with TRBD1. Germline V CDR1 and CDR2: SNHLY, FYNNEI. The CDR3 runs 17 residues. With 6 bases clipped from V and 0 bases from J, the junction kept 9 bases outside the gene matches. The CDR3 is CASRQGVGASTNEKLFF. DNA for the CDR3: TGTGCCAGCAGACAGGGGGTAGGGGCTTCAACTAATGAAAAACTGTTTTTT. The complete variable domain, with remaining parts taken from reference TRBV2 and TRBJ1-4, reads EPEVTQTPSHQVTQMGQEVILRCVPISNHLYFYWYRQILGQKVEFLVSFYNNEISEKSEIFDDQFSVERPDGSNFTLKIRSTKLEDSAMYFCASRQGVGASTNEKLFFGSGTQLSVL.

The V gene is TRBV2, the J gene TRBJ2-7; D possibly corresponds to TRBD2 (6 bases). Germline-derived CDR1 and CDR2 are SNHLY and FYNNEI. Trimming removed 6 bases from V and 10 bases from J, with 16 bases in between. The CDR3 is 12 amino acids. The CDR3 loop reads CASRTSMDYQYF. In nucleotides, the CDR3 is TGTGCCAGCAGGACCTCTATGGACTACCAGTACTTC.

The chain has TRBV4-1 and TRBJ2-3; TRBD2 is a possible D gene (5 bases). Trimming removed 2 bases at V and 1 base at J, with 7 bases between. The CDR3 consists of 14 residues. Germline values: CDR1 MGHRA, CDR2 YSYEKL. Here the CDR3 reads CASSQLSGTDTQYF. For the CDR3, the DNA is TGCGCCAGCAGCCAACTTAGCGGCACAGATACGCAGTATTTT.

This rearrangement joins TRBV18 to TRBJ2-3; possibly TRBD1 for D (5 bases). The CDR3 is 19 amino acids. Trimming took off 5 bases at V and 0 bases at J, with 24 bases between the two ends. The V gene's germline CDR1 is KGHSH and CDR2 LQKENI. The CDR3 region is CASSTGRIKTVTSTDTQYF. CDR3 bases: TGTGCCAGCTCAACCGGAAGAATAAAGACAGTAACTAGCACAGATACGCAGTATTTT.

The chain employs TRBV27 and TRBJ2-1; the D is unclear. V lost 2 bases and J 0 bases, leaving 8 bases between the germline ends. Per germline, CDR1 MNHEY and CDR2 SMNVEV (reference sequence). This CDR3 has 15 residues. For the CDR3, the DNA is TGTGCCAGCAGTTTACGCCAGATCTCCTACAATGAGCAGTTCTTC. Protein sequence: CASSLRQISYNEQFF.

The chain joins TRBV19 to TRBJ2-2, with D possibly TRBD1 on 6 matching bases. Deletions cut 6 bases from V and 6 bases from J, with 14 bases between. CDR3 length: 14 amino acids. Germline V gene sequence: CDR1 LNHDA, CDR2 SQIVND (reference sequence). The chain's CDR3 is CASSQQGFAGELFF. The DNA of the CDR3 is TGTGCCAGTAGCCAACAGGGTTTTGCCGGGGAGCTGTTTTTT.

Turning to this clone: The sample holds other DNA sequences that translate to the same CDR3. The genes are TRBV2 and TRBJ2-3; D remains ambiguous. Germline CDR1 SNHLY, CDR2 FYNNEI. V was shortened by 8 bases and J by 1 base, with 10 bases between the two germline ends. The CDR3 sequence is 13 residues long. The CDR3, as DNA: TGTGCCAGCTCTGGCCTTGGCACAGATACGCAGTATTTT. Its translation is CASSGLGTDTQYF. The complete variable domain, with remaining parts taken from reference TRBV2 and TRBJ2-3, reads EPEVTQTPSHQVTQMGQEVILRCVPISNHLYFYWYRQILGQKVEFLVSFYNNEISEKSEIFDDQFSVERPDGSNFTLKIRSTKLEDSAMYFCASSGLGTDTQYFGPGTRLTVL.